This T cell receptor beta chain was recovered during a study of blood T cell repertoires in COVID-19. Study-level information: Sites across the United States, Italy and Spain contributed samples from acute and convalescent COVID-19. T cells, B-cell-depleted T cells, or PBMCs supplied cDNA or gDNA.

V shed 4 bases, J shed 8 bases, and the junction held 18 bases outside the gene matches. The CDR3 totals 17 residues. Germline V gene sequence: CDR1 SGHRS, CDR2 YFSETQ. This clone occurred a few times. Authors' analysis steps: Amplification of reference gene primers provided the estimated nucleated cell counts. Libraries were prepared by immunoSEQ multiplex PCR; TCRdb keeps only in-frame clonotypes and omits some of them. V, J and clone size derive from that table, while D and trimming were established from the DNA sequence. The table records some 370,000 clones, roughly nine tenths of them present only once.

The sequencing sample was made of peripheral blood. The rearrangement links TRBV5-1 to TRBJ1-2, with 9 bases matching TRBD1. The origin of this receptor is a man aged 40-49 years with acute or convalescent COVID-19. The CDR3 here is CASSNMLTGGALMGYTF. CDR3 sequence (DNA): TGCGCCAGCAGCAACATGCTAACAGGGGGCGCCTTGATGGGCTACACCTTC.